This T cell receptor (beta chain) appears in the sequencing data of a study of blood T cell repertoires in COVID-19. Profiling relied on immunoSEQ multiplex PCR, and the TCRdb table lists in-frame clones only, not all of them. Counted here are some 140,000 clones, approximately 77% occurring once; the ten biggest clones make up around 20%. The CDR3 totals 13 residues. Germline CDR1 and CDR2: MNHEY and SVGAGI. V was pared by 6 bases and J by 3 bases, with 8 bases between. The chain couples TRBV6-5 to TRBJ2-2; D perhaps matches TRBD1 (5 bases). This TCR was sampled from a man older than 75 with acute or convalescent COVID-19. The sample taken for sequencing was peripheral blood. The CDR3 loop is CASRTAYTGELFF. The CDR3 coding sequence is TGTGCCAGCAGGACAGCTTACACCGGGGAGCTGTTTTTT.